The next 9 T cell receptor beta chains were all read from a single sample in a study of shared clonotypes between healthy human individuals. Method: immunoSEQ multiplex PCR; TCRdb's copy keeps in-frame clones and lacks some. The data show about half a million clones, roughly four fifths seen once. Sample: PBMCs. The receptor set was obtained from a woman aged 40 to 50 in good health. Some clones in this sample may be carry-over from other donors' samples.

J is TRBJ2-5 and V is TRBV9, with D uncertain. The CDR3 length is 14 residues. Germline V gene data show CDR1 as SGDLS and CDR2 as YYNGEE. V lost 4 bases and J 2 bases, leaving 12 bases between the germline ends. This CDR3 is CASSPGGRQETQYF. In DNA form, the CDR3 reads TGTGCCAGCAGCCCAGGCGGACGGCAAGAGACCCAGTACTTC. The variable domain in full, completed from reference TRBV9 and TRBJ2-5, reads DSGVTQTPKHLITATGQRVTLRCSPRSGDLSVYWYQQSLDQGLQFLIQYYNGEERAKGNILERFSAQQFPDLHSELNLSSLELGDSALYFCASSPGGRQETQYFGPGTRLLVL.

Turning to this clone: One junction end does not reproduce the germline sequence, and a read error may be involved. The sample has other DNA sequences that encode this CDR3 too. This sequence joins TRBV4-2 and TRBJ2-3, with 13 positions matching TRBD2. Germline loops: CDR1 LGHNA, CDR2 YNFKEQ. This CDR3 region has 15 residues. Written as DNA, the CDR3 is TGTGCCAGCAGCCAAGGGACTAGCGGGAGAAATGCGCAATATTTT. This gives the protein CASSQGTSGRNAQYF.

The V call is TRBV5-1, the J call TRBJ1-2, with D possibly TRBD1 on 6 matching bases. The V and J ends lost 0 bases and 2 bases respectively, with 32 bases between them. Germline V lookup: CDR1 SGHRS, CDR2 YFSETQ. CDR3 length: 22 amino acids. This CDR3 reads CASSLERLNRVAGAGENYGYTF. In nucleotides, the CDR3 is TGCGCCAGCAGCTTGGAACGGTTAAACAGGGTCGCGGGTGCCGGGGAAAACTATGGCTACACCTTC.

The chain employs TRBV7-9 and TRBJ2-5, with D uncertain. From germline, CDR1 is SEHNR and CDR2 FQNEAQ (reference sequence). The CDR3 length is 14 residues. Trimming took off 3 bases at V and 2 bases at J, with 10 bases between the two ends. CDR3 region: CASSFGSIQETQYF. CDR3 bases: TGTGCCAGCAGCTTCGGGTCGATACAAGAGACCCAGTACTTC.

This clone was detected only once. A far larger clone is a single base away, which makes a read error likely. CDR3 DNA: TGCGCCAGCAGCCGTACTAGCGGGATTAATGAGCAGCTCTTC. Amino acids: CASSRTSGINEQLF. The chain links TRBV4-1 to TRBJ2-1; the match to TRBD2 covers 10 bases. Germline V gene lookup returns CDR1 MGHRA and CDR2 YSYEKL. CDR3 length: 14 residues.

The J gene is TRBJ1-2, the V gene TRBV30, with D unclear. Trimming left V 0 bases short and J 6 bases short, with 11 bases between. The CDR3 loop spans 13 amino acids. Germline CDR1 is GTSNPN and CDR2 is SVGIG (reference sequence). Written as DNA, the CDR3 is TGTGCCTGGAGTGTGATGGGTGATAATGGCTACACCTTC. As protein: CAWSVMGDNGYTF. The full variable domain, in which reference TRBV30 and TRBJ1-2 provide the parts outside the CDR3, is SQTIHQWPATLVQPVGSPLSLECTVEGTSNPNLYWYRQAAGRGLQLLFYSVGIGQISSEVPQNLSASRPQDRQFILSSKKLLLSDSGFYLCAWSVMGDNGYTFGSGTRLTVV.

As concerns this clone: A far larger clone is one nucleotide away, so this likely arose from a read error. V usage is TRBV6-5 and J usage is TRBJ1-6; a possible D gene is TRBD1 (5 bases). Trimming cost V 2 bases and J 5 bases, with 13 bases left between them. There are 16 residues in the CDR3. Germline V gene lookup returns CDR1 MNHEY and CDR2 SVGAGI. This CDR3 is CASSYGGGTHNSPLHF. In DNA form, the CDR3 reads TGTGCCAGCAGTTACGGGGGTGGGACCCATAATTCACCCCTCCACTTT.

The rearrangement links TRBV18 to TRBJ1-2, with D hard to call. This CDR3 has 15 amino acids. The germline V gene encodes CDR1 KGHSH and CDR2 LQKENI. V lost 1 base, J lost 5 bases, and 14 bases lay in between. The CDR3 sequence: CASSPQRESWYGYTF. Written as DNA, the CDR3 is TGTGCCAGCTCACCACAGAGGGAATCTTGGTATGGCTACACCTTC.

Note on this clone: This likely stems from a read error, as it lies one base from a far larger clone. This chain links TRBV18 with TRBJ2-5; D not certain. There are 16 residues in the CDR3. The V gene lost 0 bases and the J gene lost 4 bases, with 15 bases spanning the gap. Germline CDR1 is KGHSH and CDR2 is LQKENI. The CDR3: CASSPPVSVRSETQYF. The DNA for the CDR3 is TGTGCCAGCTCACCACCGGTCTCGGTGAGGTCAGAGACCCAGTACTTC.